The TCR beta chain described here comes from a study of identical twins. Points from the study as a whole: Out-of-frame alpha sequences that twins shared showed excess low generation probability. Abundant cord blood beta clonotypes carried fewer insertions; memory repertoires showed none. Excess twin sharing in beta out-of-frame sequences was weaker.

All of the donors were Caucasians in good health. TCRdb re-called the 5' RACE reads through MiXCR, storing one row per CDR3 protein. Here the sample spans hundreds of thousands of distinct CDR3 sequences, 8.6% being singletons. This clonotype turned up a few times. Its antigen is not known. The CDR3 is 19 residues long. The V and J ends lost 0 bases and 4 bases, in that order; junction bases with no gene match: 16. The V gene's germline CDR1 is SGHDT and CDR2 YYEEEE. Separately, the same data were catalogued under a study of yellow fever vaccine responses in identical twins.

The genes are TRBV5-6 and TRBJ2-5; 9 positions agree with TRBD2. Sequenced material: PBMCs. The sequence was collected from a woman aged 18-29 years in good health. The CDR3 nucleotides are TGTGCCAGCAGCTTGGGACACGGGAACGCGCTAGCGGGGATAGAGACCCAGTACTTC. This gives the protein CASSLGHGNALAGIETQYF.